This T cell receptor (beta chain) originates from a study of post-analysis software for immune sequencing data. Whole-study context: The courses of disease that were included comprised relapsing-remitting, secondary progressive and progressive-relapsing multiple sclerosis. Study-level results: Controls had significantly higher normalized Chao1 diversity than multiple sclerosis patients. The five TRBV segments detected at higher frequency in patients than in controls included TRBV5-6, TRBV5-1 and TRBV20-1. Strong co-clustering by F measure was evident for samples that had been prepared in the same batch.

This clonotype turned up a few times. Its specificity is unknown. One junction end does not reproduce the germline sequence, and a read error may be involved. Germline CDR1 MDHEN, CDR2 SYDVKM. The CDR3 runs to 15 residues. Sequencing libraries made from TCR beta cDNA carried unique molecular identifiers. Researchers reported about 500,000 cDNA molecules coming from approximately 0.95 to 9.8 million T cells. TCRdb reprocessed the PCR reads with MiXCR, giving one entry per CDR3 protein. The sample lists 400,000 to 500,000 distinct CDR3 sequences; 39% were seen once. The sequenced sample consisted of blood. The chain uses TRBV28 and TRBJ1-5; perhaps TRBD1 as D (5 bases). This clonotype was sampled from a girl aged 2 to 10 with multiple sclerosis. The CDR3 here is CTSSLLGRNNQPQHF. CDR3 DNA: TGTACCAGCAGTTTACTGGGACGGAACAATCAGCCCCAGCATTTT.